These T cell receptor beta chains were read from a single sample in a study of OX40 agonist ivuxolimab in advanced cancers. Libraries were prepared by immunoSEQ multiplex PCR; TCRdb keeps only in-frame clonotypes and omits some of them. The sample lists 100,000 or so clones; 84% were seen once. This specimen was CD4+ or CD8+ T cells sorted from blood, taken in a trial of the OX40 agonist ivuxolimab. These TCRs come from an adult with an advanced solid tumor such as melanoma, head and neck, liver or kidney cancer. The conserved cysteine and the conserved F or W are not part of the CDR3 here.

j_gene: TRBJ2-7
v_gene: TRBV7-2
CDR3aa: ASSLSASGGAYEQY

j_gene: TRBJ2-1
v_gene: TRBV18
CDR3aa: ASSPRADYNEQF

j_gene: TRBJ2-5
v_gene: TRBV5-1
CDR3aa: ASSEAGPREQY

j_gene: TRBJ2-7
v_gene: TRBV7-2
CDR3aa: ASSLEVAGPPGEQY

j_gene: TRBJ1-5
v_gene: TRBV6-5
CDR3aa: ASAGNRVNQPQH

j_gene: TRBJ1-6
v_gene: TRBV7-2
CDR3aa: ASSRPGQGVNSPLH

j_gene: TRBJ1-2
v_gene: TRBV6-1
CDR3aa: ASNGGALSGYT

j_gene: TRBJ2-7
v_gene: TRBV12-2
CDR3aa: ASRFVGSFSYEQY

j_gene: TRBJ1-2
v_gene: TRBV27
CDR3aa: ASSPGQDYGYT

j_gene: TRBJ2-1
v_gene: TRBV7-2
CDR3aa: ASSLNWGESNEQF

j_gene: TRBJ2-3
v_gene: TRBV16
CDR3aa: ASSLGRRTSTDTQY

j_gene: TRBJ1-1
v_gene: TRBV27
CDR3aa: ASSLLYPRTEAF

j_gene: TRBJ1-1
v_gene: TRBV27
CDR3aa: ASSFKGGRPEAF

j_gene: TRBJ1-6
v_gene: TRBV9
CDR3aa: ASSVGGQGSPLH

j_gene: TRBJ2-5
v_gene: TRBV7-7
CDR3aa: ASSPDRAKTQY

j_gene: TRBJ2-1
v_gene: TRBV19
CDR3aa: ASRSGSRDYNEQF

j_gene: TRBJ2-7
v_gene: TRBV6-1
CDR3aa: ASRPLQGAAYEQY

j_gene: TRBJ2-1
v_gene: TRBV7-6
CDR3aa: ASSLVDGYNEQF

j_gene: TRBJ2-2
v_gene: TRBV2
CDR3aa: ASSRGPGELF

j_gene: TRBJ1-2
v_gene: TRBV6-1
CDR3aa: ASSSQQGAYGYT

j_gene: TRBJ2-7
v_gene: TRBV6-6
CDR3aa: ASRVAGASYEQY

j_gene: TRBJ1-4
v_gene: TRBV29-1
CDR3aa: SVEVRGGKLF

j_gene: TRBJ1-1
v_gene: TRBV13
CDR3aa: ASGYRVATEAF

j_gene: TRBJ2-1
v_gene: TRBV7-6
CDR3aa: ASSLARASGSSWHEQF

j_gene: TRBJ1-1
v_gene: TRBV5-5
CDR3aa: ASSLWGNTEAF

j_gene: TRBJ2-7
v_gene: TRBV18
CDR3aa: ASSPNGYEQY

j_gene: TRBJ1-1
v_gene: TRBV2
CDR3aa: ASSDPGPIIEAF

j_gene: TRBJ1-1
v_gene: TRBV15
CDR3aa: ATSRGQGDVNTEAF

j_gene: TRBJ2-1
v_gene: TRBV7-8
CDR3aa: ASSLGGGTQPREQF

j_gene: TRBJ2-7
v_gene: TRBV9
CDR3aa: ASSPKEGEGRSYEQY

j_gene: TRBJ2-3
v_gene: TRBV4-1
CDR3aa: ASSQLALETDTQY

j_gene: TRBJ2-2
v_gene: TRBV7-2
CDR3aa: ASSRGQNTGELF

j_gene: TRBJ2-6
v_gene: TRBV4-2
CDR3aa: ASSRGLAGASGANVLT

j_gene: TRBJ1-6
v_gene: TRBV7-2
CDR3aa: ASRNRTGDRPSSPLH

j_gene: TRBJ2-1
v_gene: TRBV7-3
CDR3aa: ASSLVLAGGPNEQF